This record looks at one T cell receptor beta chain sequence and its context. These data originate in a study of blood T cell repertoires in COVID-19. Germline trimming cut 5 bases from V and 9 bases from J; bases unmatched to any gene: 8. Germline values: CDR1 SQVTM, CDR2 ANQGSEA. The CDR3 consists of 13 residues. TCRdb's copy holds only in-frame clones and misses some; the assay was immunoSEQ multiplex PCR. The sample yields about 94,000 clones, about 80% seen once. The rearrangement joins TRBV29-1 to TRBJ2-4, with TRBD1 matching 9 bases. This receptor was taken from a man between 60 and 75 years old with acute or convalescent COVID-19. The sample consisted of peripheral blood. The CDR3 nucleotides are TGCAGCGTTTTTACAGGGGGCGCAGCCATTCAGTACTTC. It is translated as CSVFTGGAAIQYF.